Listed below are T cell receptor beta chains from one sample, sequenced in a study of shared clonotypes between healthy human individuals. The table came from immunoSEQ multiplex PCR; TCRdb's copy has only in-frame clones and leaves some out. The table includes about 980,000 clones, approximately 80% detected once. The sample taken for sequencing was memory CD4+ T cells sorted from blood. Receptor source: a man between 18 and 29 years old in good health. Both conserved end residues are part of each CDR3. A D gene is named only where the DNA matches it firmly. Clone size is stated in some rows and not others, as once, few, many or a class when expanded.

v_gene	abundance	d_gene	j_gene	CDR3aa	CDR3nt
TRBV6-6	once	.	TRBJ1-1	CASSYKGGTEAFF	TGTGCCAGCAGTTACAAGGGGGGCACTGAAGCTTTCTTT
TRBV28	once	.	TRBJ2-3	CASSSLDTDTQYF	TGTGCCAGCAGCTCATTGGACACAGATACGCAGTATTTT
TRBV18	few	.	TRBJ2-2	CASSPIRTENTGELFF	TGTGCCAGCTCACCAATTCGGACAGAGAACACCGGGGAGCTGTTTTTT
TRBV4-1	.	TRBD1	TRBJ1-1	CASSQGQGFTEAFF	TGCGCCAGCAGCCAGGGACAGGGTTTCACTGAAGCTTTCTTT
TRBV10-3	.	TRBD1	TRBJ1-1	CAISELTGATEAFF	TGTGCCATCAGTGAGCTCACAGGGGCTACTGAAGCTTTCTTT
TRBV14	once	TRBD1	TRBJ2-7	CASSPWTGPTEQYF	TGTGCCAGCAGCCCTTGGACAGGGCCCACCGAGCAGTACTTC
TRBV5-1	.	.	TRBJ1-2	CASSLAPGSNYGYTF	TGCGCCAGCAGCTTGGCTCCGGGCTCGAACTATGGCTACACCTTC
TRBV19	.	.	TRBJ2-4	CASSYGQKNIQYF	TGTGCCAGTAGTTACGGACAGAAAAACATTCAGTACTTC
TRBV30	.	TRBD1	TRBJ1-2	CAWYQGAGGYTF	TGTGCCTGGTACCAGGGGGCTGGTGGCTACACCTTC
TRBV7-2	many	.	TRBJ2-7	CASSLEYHSLYEQYF	TGTGCCAGCAGCTTAGAATATCACAGCCTCTACGAGCAGTACTTC
TRBV5-1	.	.	TRBJ1-5	CASSLESPGVSNQPQHF	TGCGCCAGCAGCTTGGAGAGTCCCGGAGTTAGCAATCAGCCCCAGCATTTT
TRBV6-1	few	TRBD1	TRBJ1-4	CASREGAGAGKLFF	TGTGCCAGCAGGGAGGGGGCCGGAGCCGGAAAACTGTTTTTT
TRBV27	.	.	TRBJ2-2	CASKPWAGTGELFF	TGTGCCAGCAAACCTTGGGCGGGAACCGGGGAGCTGTTTTTT
TRBV19	.	.	TRBJ1-6	CASSMEVGNSPLHF	TGTGCCAGTAGTATGGAGGTCGGGAATTCACCCCTCCACTTT
TRBV27	few	.	TRBJ2-7	CASSLKVQGGSYEQYF	TGTGCCAGCAGTTTAAAGGTGCAGGGAGGCTCCTACGAGCAGTACTTC
TRBV2	few	TRBD2	TRBJ2-1	CASSQAGTSGNEQFF	TGTGCCAGCAGCCAAGCCGGGACTAGCGGCAATGAGCAGTTCTTC
TRBV19	.	.	TRBJ2-7	CASSIEHGTAYEQYF	TGTGCCAGTAGTATAGAGCACGGGACCGCCTACGAGCAGTACTTC
TRBV9	.	.	TRBJ2-3	CASSVASDTQYF	TGTGCCAGCAGCGTAGCGTCAGATACGCAGTATTTT
TRBV4-3	.	.	TRBJ1-1	CASSLEGGNTEAFF	TGCGCCAGCAGCCTTGAAGGGGGGAACACTGAAGCTTTCTTT
TRBV4-1	.	TRBD1	TRBJ2-7	CASSQEHRGRYEQYF	TGCGCCAGCAGCCAAGAACACAGGGGCCGCTACGAGCAGTACTTC
TRBV6-6	.	.	TRBJ1-6	CASSYPETNSPLHF	TGTGCCAGCAGTTACCCGGAAACTAATTCACCCCTCCACTTT
TRBV10-3	.	.	TRBJ2-3	CAISDGTSTDTQYF	TGTGCCATCAGTGATGGTACTAGCACAGATACGCAGTATTTT
TRBV18	.	.	TRBJ2-3	CASSPSTDTQYF	TGTGCCAGCTCACCGAGCACAGATACGCAGTATTTT
TRBV5-6	.	TRBD2	TRBJ2-7	CASSFRLAGDLYEQYF	TGTGCCAGCAGCTTTCGACTAGCGGGGGACCTTTACGAGCAGTACTTC
TRBV7-2	.	TRBD2	TRBJ2-2	CASSLLSGKITGELFF	TGTGCCAGCAGCTTATTGAGCGGGAAAATTACCGGGGAGCTGTTTTTT
TRBV30	.	TRBD2	TRBJ2-1	CAWSVKGLVSNEQFF	TGTGCCTGGAGTGTAAAGGGACTAGTTTCCAATGAGCAGTTCTTC
TRBV12-5	.	.	TRBJ2-3	CASVGVRGTDTQYF	TGTGCCTCCGTCGGCGTACGCGGCACAGATACGCAGTATTTT
TRBV4-3	.	.	TRBJ1-5	CASSQGVSASNQPQHF	TGCGCCAGCAGCCAAGGAGTCTCTGCTAGCAATCAGCCCCAGCATTTT
TRBV5-6	.	.	TRBJ1-5	CASSWGPDSTQPQHF	TGTGCCAGCAGCTGGGGACCCGATAGCACTCAGCCCCAGCATTTT
TRBV7-7	.	.	TRBJ2-2	CASSLSGGRTGELFF	TGTGCTAGCAGCTTAAGTGGGGGGCGTACCGGGGAGCTGTTTTTT
TRBV4-2	.	.	TRBJ2-1	CASSRTGNEQFF	TGTGCCAGCAGCCGAACGGGGAATGAGCAGTTCTTC
TRBV19	few	.	TRBJ1-1	CASSSGPANTEAFF	TGTGCCAGTAGCTCCGGGCCCGCGAACACTGAAGCTTTCTTT
TRBV30	.	TRBD1	TRBJ1-6	CAWSGGTGGNSPLHF	TGTGCCTGGAGTGGAGGGACAGGCGGTAATTCACCCCTCCACTTT
TRBV10-3	.	TRBD1	TRBJ1-2	CAISPGQGQNYGYTF	TGTGCCATCAGCCCGGGACAGGGGCAGAACTATGGCTACACCTTC
TRBV6-5	.	.	TRBJ2-7	CASSYSPGSSYEQYF	TGTGCCAGCAGTTACTCGCCGGGTAGCTCCTACGAGCAGTACTTC
TRBV19	.	.	TRBJ1-1	CASSIRGVTEAFF	TGTGCCAGTAGTATCCGGGGGGTAACTGAAGCTTTCTTT
TRBV7-9	.	.	TRBJ1-5	CASSPQTDGKNQPQHF	TGTGCCAGCAGTCCTCAAACGGACGGAAAAAATCAGCCCCAGCATTTT
TRBV19	.	.	TRBJ1-4	CASNSDDRATNEKLFF	TGTGCCAGTAACTCGGACGACCGTGCAACTAATGAAAAACTGTTTTTT
TRBV6-1	.	.	TRBJ2-7	CASSDLITGEAYEQYF	TGTGCCAGCAGTGATCTCATAACAGGGGAGGCCTACGAGCAGTACTTC
TRBV28	.	.	TRBJ2-7	CASTETGLSYEQYF	TGTGCCAGCACCGAAACGGGCCTCTCCTACGAGCAGTACTTC
TRBV28	.	.	TRBJ1-3	CASSLDNSGNTIYF	TGTGCCAGCAGTTTAGACAACTCTGGAAACACCATATATTTT
TRBV6-5	.	TRBD1	TRBJ2-1	CASSQGGPQFF	TGTGCCAGCAGTCAAGGGGGCCCCCAGTTCTTC
TRBV9	.	.	TRBJ2-7	CASSVEDGPYEQYF	TGTGCCAGCAGCGTAGAGGACGGACCCTACGAGCAGTACTTC
TRBV29-1	.	.	TRBJ2-7	CSVVEGLLSYEQYF	TGCAGCGTTGTGGAAGGCCTACTATCCTACGAGCAGTACTTC
TRBV15	.	TRBD1	TRBJ1-1	CATSREDRGKTEAFF	TGTGCCACCAGCAGAGAAGACAGGGGTAAGACTGAAGCTTTCTTT